A selection of T cell receptor beta chains follows, all from one sample in a study of blood T cell repertoires in COVID-19. Repertoires were generated with immunoSEQ multiplex PCR, while TCRdb's copy carries only in-frame clones and drops some. The table lists roughly 100,000 clones, around 90% of them singletons. Specimen: peripheral blood. The receptor set was obtained from a human donor with active COVID-19. The donor label of this sample is uncertain. Both conserved end residues are part of each CDR3. Fields, in order: D gene, V gene, clone size, CDR3 length, J gene, CDR3 DNA, CDR3 protein. A D gene is named only where the DNA matches it firmly. Clone size is given for some rows only: seen once, a few or many times, or a class if the clone is expanded.

d_call: TRBD1; v_call: TRBV6-5; clone_size: .; cdr3_length: 15; j_call: TRBJ1-2; cdr3_nt: TGTGCCAGCGCAGAACAGGGGGCTTGGAGCTATGGCTACACCTTC; cdr3_aa: CASAEQGAWSYGYTF
d_call: .; v_call: TRBV5-4; clone_size: .; cdr3_length: 13; j_call: TRBJ1-2; cdr3_nt: TGTGCCAGCAGCACCCGGGAGGTCTATGGCTACACCTTC; cdr3_aa: CASSTREVYGYTF
d_call: .; v_call: TRBV6-5; clone_size: .; cdr3_length: 15; j_call: TRBJ1-5; cdr3_nt: TGTGCCAGCAGTTACACGGGGGATAGCAATCAGCCCCAGCATTTT; cdr3_aa: CASSYTGDSNQPQHF
d_call: .; v_call: TRBV2; clone_size: .; cdr3_length: 13; j_call: TRBJ2-3; cdr3_nt: TGTGCCAGCAGTGAAGCCTACACAGATACGCAGTATTTT; cdr3_aa: CASSEAYTDTQYF
d_call: .; v_call: TRBV6-5; clone_size: .; cdr3_length: 13; j_call: TRBJ2-5; cdr3_nt: TGTGCCAGCAGTCCGGCAGGCCAAGAGACCCAGTACTTC; cdr3_aa: CASSPAGQETQYF
d_call: TRBD2; v_call: TRBV6-6; clone_size: .; cdr3_length: 15; j_call: TRBJ2-1; cdr3_nt: TGTGCCAGCAGTTACGGAAGCGGGGGGGCCCCTGAGCAGTTCTTC; cdr3_aa: CASSYGSGGAPEQFF
d_call: TRBD1; v_call: TRBV24-1; clone_size: .; cdr3_length: 15; j_call: TRBJ2-3; cdr3_nt: TGTGCCACCAGTGACCCCTTAGGGGGCGCAGATACGCAGTATTTT; cdr3_aa: CATSDPLGGADTQYF
d_call: .; v_call: TRBV24-1; clone_size: .; cdr3_length: 13; j_call: TRBJ1-5; cdr3_nt: TGTGCCACCAGGGAGGATAGCAATCAGCCCCAGCATTTT; cdr3_aa: CATREDSNQPQHF
d_call: TRBD1; v_call: TRBV6-4; clone_size: .; cdr3_length: 14; j_call: TRBJ2-1; cdr3_nt: TGTGCCAGCAGTGAGGGACAGGGGGCCAATGAGCAGTTCTTC; cdr3_aa: CASSEGQGANEQFF
d_call: .; v_call: TRBV2; clone_size: .; cdr3_length: 15; j_call: TRBJ1-3; cdr3_nt: TGTGCCAGCAGTAGTGTCGGGGGTAATGGAAACACCATATATTTT; cdr3_aa: CASSSVGGNGNTIYF
d_call: .; v_call: TRBV28; clone_size: once; cdr3_length: 15; j_call: TRBJ2-3; cdr3_nt: TGTGCCAGCACCCCCGGGGGGCTTCGCACAGATACGCAGTATTTT; cdr3_aa: CASTPGGLRTDTQYF
d_call: .; v_call: TRBV5-1; clone_size: .; cdr3_length: 14; j_call: TRBJ1-2; cdr3_nt: TGCGCCAGCAGCTTGGGCAAGGAGAACTATGGCTACACCTTC; cdr3_aa: CASSLGKENYGYTF
d_call: .; v_call: TRBV2; clone_size: .; cdr3_length: 15; j_call: TRBJ2-7; cdr3_nt: TGTGCCAGCACCGCCGGGGCAGGGGGAGGCTACGAGCAGTACTTC; cdr3_aa: CASTAGAGGGYEQYF
d_call: TRBD1; v_call: TRBV19; clone_size: once; cdr3_length: 15; j_call: TRBJ1-4; cdr3_nt: TGTGCCAGTAGGACCTGGGACAGGGGAAATGAAAAACTGTTTTTT; cdr3_aa: CASRTWDRGNEKLFF
d_call: .; v_call: TRBV20-1; clone_size: .; cdr3_length: 15; j_call: TRBJ2-1; cdr3_nt: TGCAGTGCTAGTTCGATCGGGGGGCCCTACAATGAGCAGTTCTTC; cdr3_aa: CSASSIGGPYNEQFF
d_call: .; v_call: TRBV19; clone_size: .; cdr3_length: 13; j_call: TRBJ2-1; cdr3_nt: TGTGCCAGTAGTGTGCGGACTATGGGTGAGCAGTTCTTC; cdr3_aa: CASSVRTMGEQFF
d_call: .; v_call: TRBV19; clone_size: few; cdr3_length: 14; j_call: TRBJ2-1; cdr3_nt: TGTGCCAGTAGTAAAGGGGGGGACTACAATGAGCAGTTCTTC; cdr3_aa: CASSKGGDYNEQFF
d_call: TRBD1; v_call: TRBV12-3/TRBV12-4; clone_size: .; cdr3_length: 11; j_call: TRBJ1-2; cdr3_nt: TGTGCCAGCAGCCGACAATGGGGGACAGAATTC; cdr3_aa: CASSRQWGTEF
d_call: TRBD1; v_call: TRBV5-4; clone_size: .; cdr3_length: 17; j_call: TRBJ1-1; cdr3_nt: TGTGCCAGCAGTTTTCCACAGGGGGCTGAAGGGAACACTGAAGCTTTCTTT; cdr3_aa: CASSFPQGAEGNTEAFF
d_call: .; v_call: TRBV6-5; clone_size: .; cdr3_length: 14; j_call: TRBJ2-1; cdr3_nt: TGTGCCAGCAGTTCTGGCAGGACAGCAAATGAGCAGTTCTTC; cdr3_aa: CASSSGRTANEQFF
d_call: .; v_call: TRBV28; clone_size: .; cdr3_length: 13; j_call: TRBJ2-7; cdr3_nt: TGTGCCAGCGGAGGGACAGCTCCCGGGGGGCAGTACTTC; cdr3_aa: CASGGTAPGGQYF
d_call: .; v_call: TRBV12-5; clone_size: .; cdr3_length: 16; j_call: TRBJ1-4; cdr3_nt: TGTGCTAGTGGTTTGGAGTACTGGGGGCGCGTTGAAAAACTGTTTTTT; cdr3_aa: CASGLEYWGRVEKLFF
d_call: TRBD1; v_call: TRBV4-2; clone_size: .; cdr3_length: 16; j_call: TRBJ1-2; cdr3_nt: TGTGCCAGCAGTCGAGGGATACAAGGGGGCGCTTGGGGCTACACCTTC; cdr3_aa: CASSRGIQGGAWGYTF
d_call: .; v_call: TRBV5-1; clone_size: .; cdr3_length: 13; j_call: TRBJ2-3; cdr3_nt: TGCGCCAGCAGCTTGGGCGAGGGTGATACGCAGTATTTT; cdr3_aa: CASSLGEGDTQYF
d_call: .; v_call: TRBV5-4; clone_size: .; cdr3_length: 13; j_call: TRBJ2-7; cdr3_nt: TGTGCCAGCAGCCGTACAGGGCCCACCGAGCAGTACTTC; cdr3_aa: CASSRTGPTEQYF
d_call: TRBD1; v_call: TRBV19; clone_size: .; cdr3_length: 14; j_call: TRBJ1-1; cdr3_nt: TGTGCCAGGAACAGGACAGGGGCGAGGGCTGAAGCTTTCTTT; cdr3_aa: CARNRTGARAEAFF
d_call: .; v_call: TRBV7-2; clone_size: .; cdr3_length: 16; j_call: TRBJ1-4; cdr3_nt: TGTGCCAGCAGCTGGGGAGTCTTTGACGGTAATGAAAAACTGTTTTTT; cdr3_aa: CASSWGVFDGNEKLFF
d_call: TRBD1; v_call: TRBV5-4; clone_size: .; cdr3_length: 15; j_call: TRBJ1-1; cdr3_nt: TGTGCCAGCAGCGTTAAACAGGGGGGGTACACTGAAGCTTTCTTT; cdr3_aa: CASSVKQGGYTEAFF
d_call: .; v_call: TRBV15; clone_size: .; cdr3_length: 15; j_call: TRBJ2-1; cdr3_nt: TGTGCCACCAGCAGTGTCCGGGGTTTGTACAATGAGCAGTTCTTC; cdr3_aa: CATSSVRGLYNEQFF
d_call: .; v_call: TRBV5-5; clone_size: .; cdr3_length: 15; j_call: TRBJ2-5; cdr3_nt: .; cdr3_aa: CASSSSDRGRETQYF
d_call: .; v_call: TRBV9; clone_size: .; cdr3_length: 16; j_call: TRBJ2-3; cdr3_nt: TGTGCCAGCAGCGTCGGAGCTGGGGGGGGCTTGGATACGCAGTATTTT; cdr3_aa: CASSVGAGGGLDTQYF
d_call: TRBD1; v_call: TRBV5-4; clone_size: once; cdr3_length: 14; j_call: TRBJ1-2; cdr3_nt: TGTGCCAGCAGCTTGGCAGGGGGCAAGGTTGGCTACACCTTC; cdr3_aa: CASSLAGGKVGYTF
d_call: TRBD1; v_call: TRBV5-1; clone_size: .; cdr3_length: 19; j_call: TRBJ2-2; cdr3_nt: TGCGCCAGCAGCTTGGCCGGCTTTTCGGACAGGGGGCATTCCGGGGAGCTGTTTTTT; cdr3_aa: CASSLAGFSDRGHSGELFF
d_call: TRBD1; v_call: TRBV5-6; clone_size: .; cdr3_length: 15; j_call: TRBJ2-7; cdr3_nt: TGTGCCAGCAGCGCGGACAGGGCTCCCTCCTACGAGCAGTACTTC; cdr3_aa: CASSADRAPSYEQYF
d_call: .; v_call: TRBV19; clone_size: .; cdr3_length: 14; j_call: TRBJ1-5; cdr3_nt: TGTGCCAGTAGTATAGGGGCGCGGGATCAGCCCCAGCATTTT; cdr3_aa: CASSIGARDQPQHF
d_call: .; v_call: TRBV7-2; clone_size: .; cdr3_length: 18; j_call: TRBJ1-1; cdr3_nt: TGTGCCAGCAGCTTAATCGGTACGGCGGGGATCATGAACACTGAAGCTTTCTTT; cdr3_aa: CASSLIGTAGIMNTEAFF
d_call: .; v_call: TRBV19; clone_size: .; cdr3_length: 14; j_call: TRBJ1-6; cdr3_nt: TGTGCCAGTAGTATAGAGGGGCCTAATTCACCCCTCCACTTT; cdr3_aa: CASSIEGPNSPLHF
d_call: TRBD1; v_call: TRBV16; clone_size: once; cdr3_length: 15; j_call: TRBJ1-1; cdr3_nt: TGTGCCAGCAGCCAATCGTACAGGGGTGGCACTGAAGCTTTCTTT; cdr3_aa: CASSQSYRGGTEAFF
d_call: TRBD2; v_call: TRBV6-6; clone_size: .; cdr3_length: 15; j_call: TRBJ2-1; cdr3_nt: TGTGCCAGCAGTTACGGGACTAGCGGGGTCAATGAGCAGTTCTTC; cdr3_aa: CASSYGTSGVNEQFF
d_call: .; v_call: TRBV2; clone_size: .; cdr3_length: 13; j_call: TRBJ1-2; cdr3_nt: TGTGCCAGCAGCCCCCAAGGGGCGACGGGCTACACCTTC; cdr3_aa: CASSPQGATGYTF
d_call: TRBD2; v_call: TRBV19; clone_size: .; cdr3_length: 12; j_call: TRBJ2-7; cdr3_nt: TGTGCCAGTAGCGGGGGGGGCTACGAGCAGTACTTC; cdr3_aa: CASSGGGYEQYF
d_call: .; v_call: TRBV19; clone_size: once; cdr3_length: 17; j_call: TRBJ1-1; cdr3_nt: TGTGCCAGTAGTATGGCGGGGCTCCAGTATGGTGGCACTGAAGCTTTCTTT; cdr3_aa: CASSMAGLQYGGTEAFF
d_call: .; v_call: TRBV11-2; clone_size: .; cdr3_length: 13; j_call: TRBJ2-2; cdr3_nt: TGTGCCAGCAGCCTAAGCGGAACCGGGGAGCTGTTTTTT; cdr3_aa: CASSLSGTGELFF
d_call: TRBD1; v_call: TRBV7-8; clone_size: .; cdr3_length: 16; j_call: TRBJ1-6; cdr3_nt: TGTGCCAGCAGCCCACGGGACAGTTTCTATAATTCACCCCTCCACTTT; cdr3_aa: CASSPRDSFYNSPLHF
d_call: TRBD1; v_call: TRBV29-1; clone_size: .; cdr3_length: 13; j_call: TRBJ2-2; cdr3_nt: TGCAGCGTTGCAGGGGGAGAGACCGGGGAGCTGTTTTTT; cdr3_aa: CSVAGGETGELFF
d_call: .; v_call: TRBV4-2; clone_size: .; cdr3_length: 17; j_call: TRBJ2-7; cdr3_nt: TGTGCCAGCAGCCAAGATCCGGACTGGTCTAGCTCCTACGAGCAGTACTTC; cdr3_aa: CASSQDPDWSSSYEQYF
d_call: .; v_call: TRBV10-3; clone_size: .; cdr3_length: 15; j_call: TRBJ2-7; cdr3_nt: TGTGCCATCAGTTTAATTGAGGGGGAATCCTACGAGCAGTACTTC; cdr3_aa: CAISLIEGESYEQYF
d_call: TRBD1; v_call: TRBV18; clone_size: .; cdr3_length: 15; j_call: TRBJ1-1; cdr3_nt: TGTGCCAGCTCACAGGGGGCGGCCAGGAACACTGAAGCTTTCTTT; cdr3_aa: CASSQGAARNTEAFF
d_call: .; v_call: TRBV7-8; clone_size: .; cdr3_length: 14; j_call: TRBJ2-3; cdr3_nt: TGTGCCAGCAGCTTAGTTGGAGGGACAGATACGCAGTATTTT; cdr3_aa: CASSLVGGTDTQYF
d_call: TRBD1; v_call: TRBV27; clone_size: .; cdr3_length: 15; j_call: TRBJ2-7; cdr3_nt: TGTGCCAGCAGTTTAAAAGGGACAGGGGACTACGAGCAGTACTTC; cdr3_aa: CASSLKGTGDYEQYF
d_call: TRBD2; v_call: TRBV15; clone_size: .; cdr3_length: 15; j_call: TRBJ2-3; cdr3_nt: TGTGCCACCAGCAGAGAGGGGAGGGACACAGATACGCAGTATTTT; cdr3_aa: CATSREGRDTDTQYF
d_call: .; v_call: TRBV5-6; clone_size: .; cdr3_length: 16; j_call: TRBJ2-1; cdr3_nt: TGTGCCAGCAGCTTCTTGTCGGGGGGCGGCTACAATGAGCAGTTCTTC; cdr3_aa: CASSFLSGGGYNEQFF
d_call: .; v_call: TRBV6-1; clone_size: .; cdr3_length: 13; j_call: TRBJ2-5; cdr3_nt: TGTGCCAGCAGTGAAGTAGCTCAAGAGACCCAGTACTTC; cdr3_aa: CASSEVAQETQYF
d_call: TRBD1; v_call: TRBV7-8; clone_size: .; cdr3_length: 16; j_call: TRBJ1-6; cdr3_nt: TGTGCCAGCAGCTTAGCCCACAGGGGTCGTTATTCACCCCTCCACTTT; cdr3_aa: CASSLAHRGRYSPLHF
d_call: TRBD2; v_call: TRBV10-1; clone_size: .; cdr3_length: 18; j_call: TRBJ2-3; cdr3_nt: TGCGCCAGCAAACTGACTAGCGGGGGGGTTACTAGCACAGATACGCAGTATTTT; cdr3_aa: CASKLTSGGVTSTDTQYF
d_call: .; v_call: TRBV19; clone_size: .; cdr3_length: 10; j_call: TRBJ1-6; cdr3_nt: TGTGCCAGTGGGGCGTCACCCCTCCACTTT; cdr3_aa: CASGASPLHF
d_call: TRBD1; v_call: TRBV18; clone_size: .; cdr3_length: 14; j_call: TRBJ1-1; cdr3_nt: TGTGCCAGCTCACTCGGGACAGGGGGCACTGAAGCTTTCTTT; cdr3_aa: CASSLGTGGTEAFF
d_call: TRBD1; v_call: TRBV5-1; clone_size: .; cdr3_length: 15; j_call: TRBJ2-3; cdr3_nt: TGCGCCAGCAGACCGGACAGGCTTAGCACAGATACGCAGTATTTT; cdr3_aa: CASRPDRLSTDTQYF